The 25 T cell receptor beta chains presented below share a single source sample, sequenced in a study of T cells in severe cutaneous drug reactions. The donors had carbamazepine-induced Stevens-Johnson syndrome or toxic epidermal necrolysis. The iRepertoire multiplex PCR system with TCR subtype-specific primers built both bulk and single-cell libraries. Reanalyzing the multiplex PCR reads, TCRdb keeps one entry per CDR3 protein, without DNA. This repertoire comprises more than 1,000 distinct CDR3 sequences; its ten largest clones make up 24%. Source material: PBMCs. The receptors were gathered from a human donor with a severe cutaneous adverse drug reaction.

V gene TRBV9 combines with J gene TRBJ2-1; without DNA, the TCRdb call of TRBD1 cannot be checked. CDR3 size: 15 residues. The germline CDR1 and CDR2 sequences are SGDLS and YYNGEE. CDR3 in amino acids: CASSVGWGSENEQFF.

This chain joins TRBV6-6 and TRBJ2-7; with no DNA, the TCRdb D assignment of TRBD1 cannot be verified. This CDR3 has 19 residues. CDR1 MNHNY and CDR2 SVGAGI come from the germline V gene (reference sequence). CDR3 residues: CASSYRDRDLKDNPYEQYF.

The rearrangement links TRBV5-5 to TRBJ1-1; no DNA is available, so the TRBD1 call from TCRdb remains unchecked. The CDR3 consists of 14 residues. Germline CDR1 and CDR2: SGHKS and YYEKEE (reference sequence). The CDR3 loop is CASSFDRSGTEAFF.

This clonotype is labeled medium-sized based on frequency. The V and J genes are TRBV6-1 and TRBJ2-5; TCRdb picks TRBD1, but there is no DNA to check that call. The CDR3 length is 13 residues. Germline-derived CDR1 and CDR2 are MNHNS and SASEGT. The CDR3 sequence is CASTYGQGQTQYF.

In terms of frequency, this clonotype is medium-sized. This chain connects TRBV7-6 to TRBJ2-3. Germline lookup yields CDR1 SGHVS and CDR2 FNYEAQ. There are 14 residues in the CDR3. The CDR3 here is CASSLGTSADTQYF.

This clonotype is identified as medium-sized from frequency. This chain uses TRBV7-9 with TRBJ2-3; the D call from TCRdb, TRBD2, cannot be confirmed without DNA. The CDR3 sequence is 15 residues long. Germline lookup yields CDR1 SEHNR and CDR2 FQNEAQ (reference sequence). The CDR3 spells CASSTTSPLSDTQYF. Together with reference TRBV7-9 and TRBJ2-3, the CDR3 gives the full variable domain: DTGVSQNPRHKITKRGQNVTFRCDPISEHNRLYWYRQTLGQGPEFLTYFQNEAQLEKSRLLSDRFSAERPKGSFSTLEIQRTEQGDSAMYLCASSTTSPLSDTQYFGPGTRLTVL.

According to its frequency, this clonotype is medium-sized. The chain is built from TRBV11-2 and TRBJ2-1; TCRdb returns TRBD1, unconfirmable since there is no DNA. The CDR3 loop spans 14 amino acids. Germline CDR1 reads SGHAT; CDR2 reads FQNNGV. CDR3 amino acids: CASTPNAGLNEQFF.

Frequency places this clonotype as medium-sized. The CDR3 is CASSFGADTEAFF. J is TRBJ1-1 and V is TRBV11-2; without DNA, the TCRdb call of TRBD1 cannot be checked. The CDR3 is 13 amino acids. Germline V CDR1 and CDR2: SGHAT, FQNNGV. Variable domain in full (rest from reference TRBV11-2 and TRBJ1-1): EAGVAQSPRYKIIEKRQSVAFWCNPISGHATLYWYQQILGQGPKLLIQFQNNGVVDDSQLPKDRFSAERLKGVDSTLKIQPAKLEDSAVYLCASSFGADTEAFFGQGTRLTVV.

This clonotype ranks as medium-sized in terms of frequency. The CDR3 loop is CASSHPEETQYF. The rearrangement joins TRBV5-1 to TRBJ2-5. In germline, CDR1 is SGHRS, CDR2 YFSETQ. The CDR3 runs 12 residues.

In terms of frequency, this clonotype is medium-sized. The genes are TRBV11-2 and TRBJ2-1; with no DNA, the TCRdb D assignment of TRBD2 cannot be verified. There are 18 residues in the CDR3. Looked up from germline, CDR1 is SGHAT and CDR2 is FQNNGV. The CDR3 region is CASSLVAGERSSYNEQFF.

This clonotype is labeled medium-sized based on frequency. The chain's CDR3 is CASSSPGWNEQFF. The chain uses TRBV28 and TRBJ2-1; there is no DNA to check the TCRdb D call of TRBD1. Germline CDR1 MDHEN, CDR2 SYDVKM. CDR3 length: 13 residues.

The chain couples TRBV29-1 to TRBJ1-1. This CDR3 has 13 amino acids. Germline V gives CDR1 SQVTM, CDR2 ANQGSEA. The CDR3 here is CSVLRTENTEAFF.

This clonotype ranks as medium-sized (0.01 to 0.1%) in terms of frequency. V and J are TRBV7-3 and TRBJ2-7; without DNA, the TCRdb call of TRBD2 cannot be checked. This CDR3 has 15 residues. CDR1 is SGHTA and CDR2 is FQGTGA in the germline V gene. The CDR3 is CASSFNPGTLGEQYF.

This clonotype shows up as medium-sized by frequency. The V call is TRBV20-1, the J call TRBJ1-1; absent DNA, TCRdb's TRBD1 call cannot be checked. This CDR3 has 12 amino acids. Germline V gene lookup returns CDR1 DFQATT and CDR2 SNEGSKA (reference sequence). CDR3 loop: CSVTGGRTEAFF.

This clonotype is deemed medium-sized by its frequency. The CDR3 here is CATRRQGTYEQYF. The chain has TRBV15 and TRBJ2-7; the TCRdb D gene call, TRBD1, has no DNA to confirm it. The length of the CDR3 is 13 residues. The V gene's germline CDR1 is LNHNV and CDR2 YYDKDF (reference sequence).

This clonotype is medium-sized by frequency. The chain recombines TRBV3-1 with TRBJ1-3; there is no DNA to check the TCRdb D call of TRBD1. The CDR3 has 15 amino acids. Germline-derived CDR1 and CDR2 are LGHDT and YNNKEL (reference sequence). CDR3 region: CASSPDRAGGNTIYF.

The chain employs TRBV29-1 and TRBJ2-7. The CDR3 is 15 residues long. Germline assignment: CDR1 SQVTM and CDR2 ANQGSEA. The CDR3 sequence: CSVEDFVGTSYEQYF.

By frequency, this clonotype is large. The chain uses TRBV6-1 and TRBJ2-5; the D call from TCRdb, TRBD1, cannot be confirmed without DNA. The CDR3 loop spans 14 amino acids. Germline CDR1 and CDR2: MNHNS and SASEGT. CDR3 sequence: CASSPTGGQETQYF.

This clonotype is deemed medium-sized by its frequency. The rearrangement uses TRBV27 and TRBJ2-1; the TCRdb D gene call, TRBD1, has no DNA to confirm it. The germline V gene has CDR1 MNHEY and CDR2 SMNVEV (reference sequence). The CDR3 is made up of 15 amino acids. CDR3 region: CASSLSGGGGYEQFF.

The rearrangement uses TRBV5-1 and TRBJ1-2; without DNA, the TCRdb call of TRBD1 cannot be checked. This CDR3 contains 14 residues. Germline V CDR1 and CDR2: SGHRS, YFSETQ. The CDR3 spells CASSLEGTAYGYTF.

This clonotype is labeled medium-sized based on frequency. The chain recombines TRBV14 with TRBJ2-7; the TCRdb call, TRBD1, lacks DNA for checking. There are 18 residues in the CDR3. Germline CDR1 is SGHDN and CDR2 is FVKESK. The CDR3 is CASSRRDAGGLISYEQYF.

This clonotype is called medium-sized based on its frequency. V is TRBV6-2 or TRBV6-3 and J is TRBJ2-7; the TCRdb call, TRBD2, lacks DNA for checking. The germline CDR1 and CDR2 sequences are MNHEY and SVGEGT. The CDR3 is 16 residues long. The CDR3 region is CASSNPASGMGDEQYF.

Considering frequency, this clonotype is medium-sized (0.01 to 0.1%). V is TRBV6-1 and J is TRBJ2-3; TCRdb selects TRBD2, and the lack of DNA leaves this call unchecked. The CDR3 runs to 14 residues. The V gene's germline CDR1 is MNHNS and CDR2 SASEGT. This chain's CDR3 is CASSGRAYTDTQYF.

In terms of frequency, this clonotype is medium-sized. This chain links TRBV2 with TRBJ1-3. CDR1 is SNHLY and CDR2 is FYNNEI in the germline V gene. There are 12 residues in the CDR3. The chain's CDR3 is CASTSSGNTIYF.

This rearrangement joins TRBV10-3 to TRBJ2-3; TCRdb designates TRBD2, a call that cannot be tested without DNA. In germline, CDR1 is ENHRY, CDR2 SYGVKD. There are 18 residues in the CDR3. The CDR3 loop reads CAAAGLAGERWGTDTQYF.